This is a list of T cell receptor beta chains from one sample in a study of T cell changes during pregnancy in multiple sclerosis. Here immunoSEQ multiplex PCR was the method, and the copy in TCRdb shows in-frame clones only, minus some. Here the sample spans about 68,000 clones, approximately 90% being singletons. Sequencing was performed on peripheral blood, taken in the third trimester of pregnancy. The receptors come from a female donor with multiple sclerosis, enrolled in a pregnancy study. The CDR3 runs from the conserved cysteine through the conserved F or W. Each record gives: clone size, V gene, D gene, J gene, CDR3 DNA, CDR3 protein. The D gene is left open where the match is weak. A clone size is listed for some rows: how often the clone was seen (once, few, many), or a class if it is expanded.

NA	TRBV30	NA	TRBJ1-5	TGTGCCTGGACACAGGGCCTCAAGCAGCCCCAGCATTTT	CAWTQGLKQPQHF
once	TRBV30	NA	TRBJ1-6	TGTGCCTCGGGAAGAGAAACCCTCCACTTT	CASGRETLHF
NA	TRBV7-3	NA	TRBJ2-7	TGTGCCAGCAGCGAACAACAGGGCGAGCAGTACTTC	CASSEQQGEQYF
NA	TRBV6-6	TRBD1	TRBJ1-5	TGTGCCAGCAGTCCCGGGACAGGGAACAATCAGCCCCAGCATTTT	CASSPGTGNNQPQHF
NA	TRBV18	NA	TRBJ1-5	TGTGCCAGCTCACCTGGGGGAGGGAATCAGCCCCAGCATTTT	CASSPGGGNQPQHF
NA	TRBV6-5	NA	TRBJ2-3	TGTGCCAGCACCGAACTTTCTGGGGGCACGCAGTATTTT	CASTELSGGTQYF
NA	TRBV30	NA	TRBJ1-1	TGTGCCTGGAGTCGGCCCGGGGGTGAAGCTTTCTTT	CAWSRPGGEAFF
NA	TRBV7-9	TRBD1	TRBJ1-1	TGTGCCAGCAGCTGGGGGACAGTGAACACTGAAGCTTTCTTT	CASSWGTVNTEAFF
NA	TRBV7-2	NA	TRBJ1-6	TGTGCCAGCAGCTTACCCCGGGGTGTCAGATCACCCCTCCACTTT	CASSLPRGVRSPLHF
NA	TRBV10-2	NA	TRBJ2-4	TGCGCCAGCAGTGAGTCGTCCGAAAACATTCAGTACTTC	CASSESSENIQYF
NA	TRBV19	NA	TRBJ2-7	TGTGCCAGTACGTCACGTACTACCTACGAGCAGTACTTC	CASTSRTTYEQYF
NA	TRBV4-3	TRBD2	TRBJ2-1	TGCGCCAGCAGGACAACGCGGGGGAGCTCCTACAATGAGCAGTTCTTC	CASRTTRGSSYNEQFF
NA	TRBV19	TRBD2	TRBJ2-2	TGTGCCAGTAGTAGTAGCGGGAGACGCACCGGGGAGCTGTTTTTT	CASSSSGRRTGELFF
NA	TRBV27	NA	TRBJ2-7	TGTGCCAGCAGTCCGAATCCTGACTACTACGAGCAGTACTTC	CASSPNPDYYEQYF
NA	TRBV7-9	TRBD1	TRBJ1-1	TGTGCCAGCAGCGTGGGACAGGGAGTCACTGAAGCTTTCTTT	CASSVGQGVTEAFF
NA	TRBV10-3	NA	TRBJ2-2	TGTGCCATCAGTCCGGGGCGAGGGACTGACACCGGGGAGCTGTTTTTT	CAISPGRGTDTGELFF
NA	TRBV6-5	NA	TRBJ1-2	TGTGCCAGCAGACCCCGCGCGGGAGCTGGCTACACCTTC	CASRPRAGAGYTF
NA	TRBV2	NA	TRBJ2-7	TGTGCCAGCAGTGAGGCGTCGGGATTGTCCTACGAGCAGTACTTC	CASSEASGLSYEQYF
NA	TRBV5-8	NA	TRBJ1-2	TGTGCCAGCGGCTTCCGGGGGGGGTTCGGGAGCTACACCTTC	CASGFRGGFGSYTF
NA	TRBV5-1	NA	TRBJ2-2	TGCGCCAGCAGCAAGGACAGCCAGAGAAACACCGGGGAGCTGTTTTTT	CASSKDSQRNTGELFF
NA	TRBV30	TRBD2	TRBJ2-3	TGTGCCTGGAGTGGACTAGCGGGAAGCACAGATACGCAGTATTTT	CAWSGLAGSTDTQYF
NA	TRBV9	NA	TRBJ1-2	TGTGCCAGCAGCGTAGTTTCGGCGGACTATGGCTACACCTTC	CASSVVSADYGYTF
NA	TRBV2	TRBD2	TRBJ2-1	TGTGCCAGCTTCCTAGGACTAGCGAACTACAATGAGCAGTTCTTC	CASFLGLANYNEQFF
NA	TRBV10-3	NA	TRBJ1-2	TGTGCCATCAATGAGGACTTGTACTATGGCTACACCTTC	CAINEDLYYGYTF
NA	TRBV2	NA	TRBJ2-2	TGTGCCAGCAGTAAGGTCGGAGCGAACACCGGGGAGCTGTTTTTT	CASSKVGANTGELFF
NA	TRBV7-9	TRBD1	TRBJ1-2	TGTGCCAGCAGCTTAACCGGCGCCGACAGGGCCTATGGCTACACCTTC	CASSLTGADRAYGYTF
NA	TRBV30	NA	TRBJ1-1	TGTGCCTGGATGAGGGCGATGAACACTGAAGCTTTCTTT	CAWMRAMNTEAFF
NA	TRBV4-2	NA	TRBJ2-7	TGTGCCAGCAGCTTTGGACTATCGAAGCCTCACATTTTCTACGAGCAGTACTTC	CASSFGLSKPHIFYEQYF
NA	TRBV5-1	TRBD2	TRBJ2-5	TGCGCCAGCAGCTTGGCCGGGACTAGCCAAGAGACCCAGTACTTC	CASSLAGTSQETQYF
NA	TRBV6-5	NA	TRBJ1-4	TGTGCCAGCAGTTTGGGGGGAACTAATGAAAAACTGTTTTTT	CASSLGGTNEKLFF
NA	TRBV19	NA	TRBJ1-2	TGTGCCAGTACCCTTGCGGAGGGGTCCTATGGCTACACCTTC	CASTLAEGSYGYTF
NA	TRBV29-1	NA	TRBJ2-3	TGCAGCGTACAGGAAGATTGGGTTAGCACAGATACGCAGTATTTT	CSVQEDWVSTDTQYF
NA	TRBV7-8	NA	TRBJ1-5	TGTGCCAGCAGCTTAGGACAGAACCAGCCCCAGCATTTT	CASSLGQNQPQHF
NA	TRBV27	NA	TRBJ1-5	TGTGCCAGCAGTTTGCAAGGGCCTAAAGGGGAGCCCCAGCATTTT	CASSLQGPKGEPQHF
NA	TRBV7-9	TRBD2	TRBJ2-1	TGTGCCAGCAGCTTTCTAGCGGGCGTCTACAATGAGCAGTTCTTC	CASSFLAGVYNEQFF
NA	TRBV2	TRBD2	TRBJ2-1	TGTGCCAGCAGGGCGGGGGGCCCGGATGAGCAGTTCTTC	CASRAGGPDEQFF
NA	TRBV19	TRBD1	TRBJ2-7	TGTGCCAGTAGTCTTATAGCCAAACCGGGACAGGGTAACGAGCAGTACTTC	CASSLIAKPGQGNEQYF
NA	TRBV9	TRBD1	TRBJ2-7	TGTGCCAGCAGCGTAGCAGACAGGGATGCCTACGAGCAGTACTTC	CASSVADRDAYEQYF
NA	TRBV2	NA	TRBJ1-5	TGTGCCAGCAGTGAAAGCATCACAGGGAGCAATCAGCCCCAGCATTTT	CASSESITGSNQPQHF
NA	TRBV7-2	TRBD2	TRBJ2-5	TGTGCCAGCAGCTTTATAGCGGGAGAGACCCAGTACTTC	CASSFIAGETQYF
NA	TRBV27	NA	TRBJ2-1	TGTGCCAGCCTACTTGACAATGAGCAGTTCTTC	CASLLDNEQFF
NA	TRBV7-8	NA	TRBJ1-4	TGTGCCAGCAGCTTAGCGACAGGTGATGAAAAACTGTTTTTT	CASSLATGDEKLFF
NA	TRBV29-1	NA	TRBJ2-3	TGCAGCGTTGTCGGAGACCTTACAACAGATACGCAGTATTTT	CSVVGDLTTDTQYF
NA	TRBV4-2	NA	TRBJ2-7	TGTGCCAGCAGCCAAAAATCCCGCGGGGACTCCTACGAGCAGTACTTC	CASSQKSRGDSYEQYF
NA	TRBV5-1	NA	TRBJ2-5	TGCGCCAGCAGCATAGGACGGGGGCAAGAGACCCAGTACTTC	CASSIGRGQETQYF
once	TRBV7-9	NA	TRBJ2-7	TGTGCCAGCAGCCTAAAGGCTTTTGCAGGGGCTGGTGCCTACGAGCAGTACTTC	CASSLKAFAGAGAYEQYF
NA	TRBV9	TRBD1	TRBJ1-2	TGTGCCAGCAGCGTCTCCGGGACAGTCGCTAACTATGGCTACACCTTC	CASSVSGTVANYGYTF
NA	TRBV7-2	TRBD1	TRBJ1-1	TGTGCCAGCAGCCCTACCGACAGGGTAGGATCGGCTTTCTTT	CASSPTDRVGSAFF
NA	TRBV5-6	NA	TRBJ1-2	TGTGCCAGCAGCTTGCGCTATGGCTACACCTTC	CASSLRYGYTF
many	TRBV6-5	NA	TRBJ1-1	TGTGCCAGCGTCCCCAGGGCCCTAGGCACTGAAGCTTTCTTT	CASVPRALGTEAFF
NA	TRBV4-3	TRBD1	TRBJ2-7	TGCGCCAGCAGCCAACTCGGAGGACAGGGGTTCTACGAGCAGTACTTC	CASSQLGGQGFYEQYF